The sample holds a few counts of the clone carrying this T cell receptor beta chain. This entry is derived from a study of memory CD4+ T cells and cytomegalovirus serostatus. Whole-study context: Healthy Belgian adult donors included several CMV-positive and 24 CMV-negative people.

TCRdb keeps only in-frame clones here, not all; method: immunoSEQ multiplex PCR. Of about 56,000 clones listed, roughly 82% were seen once; the top ten hold less than 0.5%. With 2 bases removed from V and 5 bases from J, the gap between germline ends came to 12 bases. Germline values: CDR1 SEHNR, CDR2 FQNEAQ (reference sequence). The CDR3 is made up of 15 amino acids. The sort gate was single viable CD3+CD4+CD8-CD45RO+ cells for memory CD4+ T cells. The gene calls are TRBV7-9 and TRBJ1-4; a weak D match, TRBD1 (6 bases). Material: memory CD4+ T cells from blood. The receptor was isolated from an adult in good health and CMV-seronegative. Written as DNA, the CDR3 is TGTGCCAGCAGCTTATACGGACAGCCAAATGAAAAACTGTTTTTT. This codes for CASSLYGQPNEKLFF.